The 21 T cell receptor beta chains below were found in one sample sequenced in a study of Graves' ophthalmopathy and Graves' hyperthyroidism. Investigators amplified TCR beta CDR3 regions from RNA transcripts. After a first-round RT-PCR with HTBI primers, a second-round multiplex PCR was run. In TCRdb, the multiplex PCR reads were re-called with MiXCR into one record per CDR3 protein. The repertoire consists of about 740,000 distinct CDR3 sequences, with 40% occurring once and the leading ten covering 40% to 45%. Sequencing was performed on peripheral blood. Receptor source: an adult man with Graves' ophthalmopathy.

The J gene is TRBJ2-5, the V gene TRBV19; 7 nucleotides align to TRBD2. Germline values: CDR1 LNHDA, CDR2 SQIVND (reference sequence). Germline trimming cut 10 bases from V and 5 bases from J; bases unmatched to any gene: 7. This CDR3 contains 12 residues. The CDR3 region has the DNA TGTGCCACCTCAGCGGGGTGGGAGACCCAGTACTTC. Protein product: CATSAGWETQYF.

This clonotype was detected a few times. CDR3 sequence reads: CASSELWGDHEQYF. Written as DNA, the CDR3 is TGTGCCAGCAGTGAGCTCTGGGGGGACCACGAGCAGTACTTC. The V call is TRBV2, the J call TRBJ2-7, with a tentative D call TRBD2 (6 bases). This CDR3 is built from 14 residues. The V gene's germline CDR1 is SNHLY and CDR2 FYNNEI. V was trimmed by 3 bases and J by 5 bases, leaving 14 bases between them.

This clonotype was seen more than once but under ten times. This chain uses TRBV11-2 with TRBJ1-5; unclear D gene. CDR1 SGHAT and CDR2 FQNNGV come from the germline V gene. With 0 bases removed from V and 6 bases from J, the gap between germline ends came to 12 bases. The CDR3 has 15 amino acids. The CDR3 region is CASSLDSGYSQPQHF. In DNA, the CDR3 is TGTGCCAGCAGCTTAGATTCGGGGTACTCTCAGCCCCAGCATTTT.

The chain couples TRBV15 to TRBJ1-6; D gene uncertain. Germline CDR1 and CDR2: LNHNV and YYDKDF (reference sequence). Between the trimmed V and J ends, which lost 0 bases and 6 bases, there was a span of 9 bases. The length of the CDR3 is 15 residues. The CDR3 region is CATSRDLPSNSPLHF. CDR3 in DNA: TGTGCCACCAGCAGAGATCTGCCGAGTAATTCACCCCTCCACTTT. Full variable domain (rest looked up from reference TRBV15 and TRBJ1-6): DAMVIQNPRYQVTQFGKPVTLSCSQTLNHNVMYWYQQKSSQAPKLLFHYYDKDFNNEADTPDNFQSRRPNTSFCFLDIRSPGLGDTAMYLCATSRDLPSNSPLHFGNGTRLTVT.

The chain carries TRBV27 and TRBJ1-6; no clear D. Trimming pared 5 bases from V and 2 bases from J, leaving 7 bases between. Germline values: CDR1 MNHEY, CDR2 SMNVEV (reference sequence). CDR3 size: 14 residues. CDR3 in amino acids: CASSTNTYNSPLHF. The CDR3 bases are TGTGCCAGCAGTACAAATACCTATAATTCACCCCTCCACTTT.

This clonotype came up many times. The chain joins TRBV7-8 to TRBJ2-5, with 9 positions matching TRBD2. This CDR3 is built from 15 residues. After removal of 5 bases from V and 5 bases from J, the junction contained 9 bases not matched to a gene. Germline V gene data show CDR1 as SGHVS and CDR2 as FQNEAQ. DNA for the CDR3: TGTGCCAGCAGCCCAATAGCGGGGGAAGCTGAGACCCAGTACTTC. Translating gives CASSPIAGEAETQYF.

Concerning this clonotype itself: A single base separates this from a much larger clone, so it may be a read error. The chain joins TRBV7-9 to TRBJ1-1; possible D gene TRBD1, 5 bases. The CDR3 loop spans 13 amino acids. Germline V gives CDR1 SEHNR, CDR2 FQNEAQ (reference sequence). V was trimmed by 6 bases and J by 6 bases, leaving 14 bases between them. The CDR3 reads CASSPRRDSEAFF. Here the CDR3 DNA reads TGTGCCAGCAGTCCGAGAAGGGACTCTGAAGCTTTCTTT. Full variable domain (outside the CDR3, taken from reference TRBV7-9 and TRBJ1-1): DTGVSQNPRHKITKRGQNVTFRCDPISEHNRLYWYRQTLGQGPEFLTYFQNEAQLEKSRLLSDRFSAERPKGSFSTLEIQRTEQGDSAMYLCASSPRRDSEAFFGQGTRLTVV.

This clonotype was observed at least ten times. This chain's CDR3 is CASSSTGQGYEQYF. Written as DNA, the CDR3 is TGTGCCAGCAGCTCGACCGGACAGGGCTACGAGCAGTACTTC. This chain connects TRBV7-2 to TRBJ2-7; 8 bases agree with TRBD1. The V gene's germline CDR1 is SGHTA and CDR2 FQGNSA. The CDR3 length is 14 residues. V was pared by 4 bases and J by 3 bases, with 5 bases of the junction left unmatched.

The gene calls are TRBV7-9 and TRBJ2-7; 9 positions match TRBD1. There are 15 residues in the CDR3. CDR1 is SEHNR and CDR2 is FQNEAQ in the germline V gene (reference sequence). The V gene end was trimmed by 6 bases and the J gene end by 7 bases; junction bases not matched to a gene: 13. CDR3 residues: CASRIDRGDTGEQYF. DNA for the CDR3: TGTGCCAGCAGAATTGACAGGGGGGACACCGGGGAGCAGTACTTC.

The chain joins TRBV20-1 to TRBJ1-2, with TRBD1 as a possible D gene (5 bases). Trimming stripped 6 bases from V and 4 bases from J, with 18 bases between. This CDR3 has 14 residues. The V gene's germline CDR1 is DFQATT and CDR2 SNEGSKA (reference sequence). CDR3 coding DNA: TGCAGTGCCCTCCCATATGGGGGGGTCTATGGCTACACCTTC. Translating gives CSALPYGGVYGYTF.

In regard to this clonotype: The junction does not match germline at one end; this may be a read error. The chain couples TRBV10-3 to TRBJ2-7; D is uncertain. CDR1 and CDR2 (germline): ENHRY, SYGVKD. The CDR3 has 16 residues. The DNA of the CDR3 is TGTGCCAGCAGTGTTCGCTCGCAGGCGATCTCCTACGAGCAGTACTTC. Translating gives CASSVRSQAISYEQYF.

This chain joins TRBV6-5 and TRBJ1-2, with TRBD1 as a possible D gene (5 bases). V dropped 5 bases and J dropped 4 bases, with 11 bases sitting between them. Germline loops: CDR1 MNHEY, CDR2 SVGAGI. The CDR3 totals 13 residues. The CDR3 DNA reads TGTGCCAGCAGTCGAGGGACGGCCTATGGCTACACCTTC. Translating gives CASSRGTAYGYTF.

The sample holds many counts of this clonotype. The chain joins TRBV10-3 to TRBJ2-7; D unclear. This CDR3 has 16 amino acids. Per the germline V gene, CDR1 is ENHRY and CDR2 is SYGVKD. The V end lost 0 bases, the J end lost 3 bases, and 15 bases lay between the germline ends. In nucleotides, the CDR3 is TGTGCCATCAGTGAGTCTTGGGGAAAGGGAAGCTACGAGCAGTACTTC. It specifies CAISESWGKGSYEQYF.

This rearrangement joins TRBV6-4 to TRBJ1-2; 8 nucleotides align to TRBD1. Looked up from germline, CDR1 is MRHNA and CDR2 is SNTAGT. The V and J ends lost 7 bases and 8 bases, in that order; junction bases with no gene match: 9. This CDR3 spans 13 amino acids. CDR3 nucleotides: TGTGCCAGCAAAGACAGGGGCCACATAGGCTACACCTTC. Translated, it gives CASKDRGHIGYTF.

The gene calls are TRBV20-1 and TRBJ1-4; the D gene is possibly TRBD1 (5 bases). Trimming took 0 bases from V and 8 from J, leaving 7 bases between them. Germline CDR1 is DFQATT and CDR2 is SNEGSKA (reference sequence). The CDR3 loop spans 12 amino acids. CDR3 loop: CSARDGGEKLFF. Written as DNA, the CDR3 is TGCAGTGCTAGAGATGGGGGAGAAAAACTGTTTTTT.

V usage is TRBV2 and J usage is TRBJ2-5; 9 positions match TRBD1. CDR1 and CDR2 (germline): SNHLY, FYNNEI. The CDR3 spans 13 residues. J lost 6 bases, V lost 6 bases, and 5 bases had no gene match. CDR3 protein: CASSFGQGKTQYF. CDR3 coding DNA: TGTGCCAGCAGCTTCGGACAGGGGAAGACCCAGTACTTC.

This rearrangement joins TRBV20-1 to TRBJ2-7; 12 positions agree with TRBD2. This CDR3 is built from 15 residues. Trimming took 0 bases from V and 8 from J; bases not matched to a gene: 8. The V gene's germline CDR1 is DFQATT and CDR2 SNEGSKA (reference sequence). The CDR3 sequence: CSARDLGLAGPQQYF. The DNA of the CDR3 is TGCAGTGCTAGAGATCTGGGACTAGCGGGCCCCCAGCAGTACTTC.

Concerning this clonotype itself: A much larger clone differs from this one at a single base, so this may be a read error. The DNA is left out, because the CDR3 cannot be placed on it with certainty; the CDR3 is given as TCRdb lists it. The chain carries TRBV12-3 or TRBV12-4 and TRBJ1-1; the table's D call of TRBD1 was not tested on the DNA. Ends included, the CDR3 has 14 residues. CDR3 region: CASSLVGTGTEASF.

This clonotype appeared a few times. The V and J genes are TRBV28 and TRBJ1-6, with D possibly being TRBD1 (6 bases). This CDR3 is 16 amino acids long. CDR1 is MDHEN, CDR2 SYDVKM, per germline. Between the trimmed V and J ends, which lost 6 bases and 9 bases, there was a span of 21 bases. The CDR3: CASRSSGTGGGSPLHF. The CDR3 DNA reads as TGTGCCAGCAGGTCCTCGGGAACCGGAGGGGGTTCACCCCTCCACTTT.

The chain is built from TRBV10-3 and TRBJ1-2; D remains unclear. V was trimmed by 5 bases and J by 4 bases, leaving 17 bases between them. The CDR3 totals 15 residues. CDR1 and CDR2 (germline): ENHRY, SYGVKD. Written as DNA, the CDR3 is TGTGCCATCAGTTACTCGCTCAGGCTGATCTATGGCTACACCTTC. Its translation: CAISYSLRLIYGYTF.

This clonotype was counted ten times or more. The chain links TRBV29-1 to TRBJ1-1; no reliable D call. This CDR3 is built from 14 residues. Deletions cut 5 bases from V and 8 bases from J, with 21 bases between. CDR1 and CDR2 from the germline V gene are SQVTM and ANQGSEA. Written as DNA, the CDR3 is TGCAGCGTTTCAGGACGGACGACTCCCCCGGAAGCTTTCTTT. Amino acids: CSVSGRTTPPEAFF.